The clone carrying this T cell receptor beta chain showed up just once. This entry comes from a study of blood T cell repertoires in COVID-19. The CDR3 runs to 14 residues. Germline lookup yields CDR1 SEHNR and CDR2 FQNEAQ (reference sequence). With 5 bases removed from V and 5 bases from J, the gap between germline ends came to 15 bases. The data were produced by immunoSEQ multiplex PCR, yet TCRdb's version contains in-frame clones alone and is incomplete. Among about 240,000 clones listed, approximately 85% were seen once. This TCR derives from a woman in her fifties or sixties with active or convalescent COVID-19. Sequencing input: peripheral blood. The rearrangement joins TRBV7-9 to TRBJ2-5; maybe TRBD1 (6 bases). This CDR3 reads CASSQRNREETQYF. The DNA for the CDR3 is TGTGCCAGCAGCCAAAGAAACAGGGAGGAGACCCAGTACTTC.